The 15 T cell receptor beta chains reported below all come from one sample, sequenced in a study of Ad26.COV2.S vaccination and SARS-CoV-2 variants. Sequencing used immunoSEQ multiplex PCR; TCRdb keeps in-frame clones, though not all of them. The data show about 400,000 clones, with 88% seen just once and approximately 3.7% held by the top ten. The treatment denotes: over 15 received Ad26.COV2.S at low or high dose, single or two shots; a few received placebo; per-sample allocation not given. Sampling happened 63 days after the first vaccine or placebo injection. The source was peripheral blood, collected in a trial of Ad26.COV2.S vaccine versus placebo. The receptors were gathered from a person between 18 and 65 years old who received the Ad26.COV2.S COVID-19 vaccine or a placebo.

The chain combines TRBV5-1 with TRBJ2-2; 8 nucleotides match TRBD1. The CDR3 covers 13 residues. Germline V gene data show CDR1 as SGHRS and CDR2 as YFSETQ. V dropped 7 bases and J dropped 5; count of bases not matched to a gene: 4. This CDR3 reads CASLDRVTGELFF. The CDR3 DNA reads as TGCGCCAGCCTGGACAGGGTGACCGGGGAGCTGTTTTTT.

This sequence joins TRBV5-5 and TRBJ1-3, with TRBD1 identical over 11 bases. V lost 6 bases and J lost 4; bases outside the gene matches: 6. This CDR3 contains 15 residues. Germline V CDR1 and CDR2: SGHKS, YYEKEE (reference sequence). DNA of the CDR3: TGTGCCAGCATCGCGGACAGGGGGCCGGGAAACACCATATATTTT. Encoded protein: CASIADRGPGNTIYF.

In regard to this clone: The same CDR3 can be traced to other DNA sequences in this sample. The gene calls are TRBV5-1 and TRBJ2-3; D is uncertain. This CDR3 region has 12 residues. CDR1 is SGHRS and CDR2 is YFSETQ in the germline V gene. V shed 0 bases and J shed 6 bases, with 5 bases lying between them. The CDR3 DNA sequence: TGCGCCAGCAGCTTGGTTACGGATACGCAGTATTTT. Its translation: CASSLVTDTQYF.

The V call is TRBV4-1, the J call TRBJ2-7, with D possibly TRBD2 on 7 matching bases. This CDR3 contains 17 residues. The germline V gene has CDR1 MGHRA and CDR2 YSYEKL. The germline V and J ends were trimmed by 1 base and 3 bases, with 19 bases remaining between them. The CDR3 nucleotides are TGCGCCAGCAGCCAAGTCACCGCGGGGGCGCGGGTCTACGAGCAGTACTTC. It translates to CASSQVTAGARVYEQYF.

The CDR3 reads CASSLGQGEAQPQHF. CDR3 sequence (DNA): TGTGCCAGCAGCTTGGGACAGGGAGAGGCCCAGCCCCAGCATTTT. The chain combines TRBV7-2 with TRBJ1-5; 9 nucleotides align to TRBD1. J lost 7 bases, V lost 3 bases, and 7 bases had no gene match. CDR1 SGHTA and CDR2 FQGNSA come from the germline V gene. This CDR3 is 15 amino acids long. The variable domain in full, with the rest retrieved from reference TRBV7-2 and TRBJ1-5, is GAGVSQSPSNKVTEKGKDVELRCDPISGHTALYWYRQSLGQGLEFLIYFQGNSAPDKSGLPSDRFSAERTGGSVSTLTIQRTQQEDSAVYLCASSLGQGEAQPQHFGDGTRLSIL.

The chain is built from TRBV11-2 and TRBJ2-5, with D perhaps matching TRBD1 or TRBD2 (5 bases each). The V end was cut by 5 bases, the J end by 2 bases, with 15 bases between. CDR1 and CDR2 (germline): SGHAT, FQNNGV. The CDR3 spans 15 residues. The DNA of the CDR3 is TGTGCCAGCAGCCCCCTCCGGGACGATCAAGAGACCCAGTACTTC. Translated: CASSPLRDDQETQYF.

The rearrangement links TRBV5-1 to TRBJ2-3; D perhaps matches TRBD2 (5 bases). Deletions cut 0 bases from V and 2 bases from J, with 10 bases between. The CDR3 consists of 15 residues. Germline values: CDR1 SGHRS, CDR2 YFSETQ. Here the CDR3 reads CASSLAGKLTDTQYF. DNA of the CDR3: TGCGCCAGCAGCTTGGCCGGGAAACTCACAGATACGCAGTATTTT. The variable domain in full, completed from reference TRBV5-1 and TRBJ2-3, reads KAGVTQTPRYLIKTRGQQVTLSCSPISGHRSVSWYQQTPGQGLQFLFEYFSETQRNKGNFPGRFSGRQFSNSRSEMNVSTLELGDSALYLCASSLAGKLTDTQYFGPGTRLTVL.

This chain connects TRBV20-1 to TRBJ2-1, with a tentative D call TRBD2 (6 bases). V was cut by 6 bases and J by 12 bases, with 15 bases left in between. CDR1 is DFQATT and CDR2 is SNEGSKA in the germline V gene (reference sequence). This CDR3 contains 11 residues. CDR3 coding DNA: TGCAGTGCGGATATAGCGGCGTCGCAGTTCTTC. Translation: CSADIAASQFF.

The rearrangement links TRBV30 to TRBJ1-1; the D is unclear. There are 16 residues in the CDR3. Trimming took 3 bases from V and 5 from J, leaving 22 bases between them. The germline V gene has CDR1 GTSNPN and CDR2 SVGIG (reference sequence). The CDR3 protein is CAWRDRPRGSGTEAFF. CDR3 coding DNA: TGTGCCTGGAGGGATAGGCCCCGGGGATCGGGGACTGAAGCTTTCTTT.

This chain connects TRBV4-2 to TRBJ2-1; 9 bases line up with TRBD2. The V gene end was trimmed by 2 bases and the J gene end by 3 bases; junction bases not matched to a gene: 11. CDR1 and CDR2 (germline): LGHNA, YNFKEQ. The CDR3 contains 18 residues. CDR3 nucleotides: TGTGCCAGCAGCCAAAAAGCGGGGGGACCAACCCTCTACAATGAGCAGTTCTTC. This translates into CASSQKAGGPTLYNEQFF.

This chain's CDR3 is CASSPDGASGYTF. The CDR3 nucleotides are TGTGCCAGCAGCCCAGACGGGGCTTCTGGCTACACCTTC. The chain links TRBV7-2 to TRBJ1-2; possible D gene TRBD1, 5 bases. The V and J ends lost 5 bases and 7 bases respectively, with 14 bases between them. CDR1 and CDR2 from the germline V gene are SGHTA and FQGNSA. This CDR3 spans 13 amino acids.

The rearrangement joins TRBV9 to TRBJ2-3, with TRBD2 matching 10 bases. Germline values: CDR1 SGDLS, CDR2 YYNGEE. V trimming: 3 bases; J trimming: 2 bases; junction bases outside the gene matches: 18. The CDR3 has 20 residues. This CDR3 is CASSGRAASGGPDYTDTQYF. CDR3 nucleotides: TGTGCCAGCAGCGGAAGGGCGGCTAGCGGGGGACCCGACTACACAGATACGCAGTATTTT. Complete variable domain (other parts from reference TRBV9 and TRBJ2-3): DSGVTQTPKHLITATGQRVTLRCSPRSGDLSVYWYQQSLDQGLQFLIQYYNGEERAKGNILERFSAQQFPDLHSELNLSSLELGDSALYFCASSGRAASGGPDYTDTQYFGPGTRLTVL.

CDR3: CASSLDPGPQETQYF. CDR3 in DNA: TGTGCCAGCAGCTTAGATCCGGGGCCCCAAGAGACCCAGTACTTC. This chain uses TRBV11-2 with TRBJ2-5; D may correspond to TRBD1 or TRBD2 (5 bases each). Germline CDR1 is SGHAT and CDR2 is FQNNGV. The CDR3 spans 15 residues. V was pared by 0 bases and J by 1 base, with 9 bases between.

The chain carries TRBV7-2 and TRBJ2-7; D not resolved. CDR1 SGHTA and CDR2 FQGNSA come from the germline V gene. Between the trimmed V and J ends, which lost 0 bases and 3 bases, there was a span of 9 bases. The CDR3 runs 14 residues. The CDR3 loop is CASSLAEQDYEQYF. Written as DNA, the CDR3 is TGTGCCAGCAGCTTAGCTGAGCAGGACTACGAGCAGTACTTC. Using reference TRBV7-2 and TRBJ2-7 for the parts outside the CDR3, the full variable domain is GAGVSQSPSNKVTEKGKDVELRCDPISGHTALYWYRQSLGQGLEFLIYFQGNSAPDKSGLPSDRFSAERTGGSVSTLTIQRTQQEDSAVYLCASSLAEQDYEQYFGPGTRLTVT.

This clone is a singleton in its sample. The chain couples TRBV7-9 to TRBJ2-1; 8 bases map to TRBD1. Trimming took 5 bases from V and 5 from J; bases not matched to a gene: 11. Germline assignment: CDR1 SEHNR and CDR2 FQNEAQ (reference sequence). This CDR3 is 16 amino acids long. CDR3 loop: CASSPPRGQGHNEQFF. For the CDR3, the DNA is TGTGCCAGCAGCCCCCCCCGAGGACAGGGCCACAATGAGCAGTTCTTC. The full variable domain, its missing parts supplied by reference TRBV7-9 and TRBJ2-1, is DTGVSQNPRHKITKRGQNVTFRCDPISEHNRLYWYRQTLGQGPEFLTYFQNEAQLEKSRLLSDRFSAERPKGSFSTLEIQRTEQGDSAMYLCASSPPRGQGHNEQFFGPGTRLTVL.